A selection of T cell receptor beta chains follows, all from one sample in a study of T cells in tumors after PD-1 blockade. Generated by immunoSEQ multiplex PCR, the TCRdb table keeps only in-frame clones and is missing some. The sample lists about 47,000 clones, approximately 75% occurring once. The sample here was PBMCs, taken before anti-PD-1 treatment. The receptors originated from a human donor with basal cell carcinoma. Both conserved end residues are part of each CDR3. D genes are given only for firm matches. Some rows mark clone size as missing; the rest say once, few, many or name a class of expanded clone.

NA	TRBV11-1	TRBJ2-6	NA	CASSRGNSGANVLTF	TGTGCCAGCAGCCGCGGGAACTCTGGGGCCAACGTCCTGACTTTC
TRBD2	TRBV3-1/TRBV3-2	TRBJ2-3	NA	CASSQPRTSGGPPGDTQYF	TGTGCCAGCAGCCAGCCCCGGACTAGCGGGGGACCGCCAGGAGATACGCAGTATTTT
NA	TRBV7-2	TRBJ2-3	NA	CASSPTGANTDTQYF	TGTGCCAGCAGCCCCACAGGAGCCAACACAGATACGCAGTATTTT
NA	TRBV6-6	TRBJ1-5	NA	CASSNGQGGNQPQHF	TGTGCCAGCAGTAACGGGCAGGGAGGCAATCAGCCCCAGCATTTT
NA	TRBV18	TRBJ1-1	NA	CASSPTAMNTEAFF	TGTGCCAGCTCACCGACTGCTATGAACACTGAAGCTTTCTTT
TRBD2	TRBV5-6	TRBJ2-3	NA	CASSLGLAGSTDTQYF	TGTGCCAGCAGCCTGGGACTAGCGGGGTCCACAGATACGCAGTATTTT
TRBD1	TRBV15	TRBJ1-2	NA	CATSNGQGAEGYTF	TGTGCCACCAGCAACGGACAGGGGGCCGAGGGCTACACCTTC
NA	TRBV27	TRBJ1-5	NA	CASSLDRSNQPQHF	TGTGCCAGCAGTCTAGACAGGTCCAATCAGCCCCAGCATTTT
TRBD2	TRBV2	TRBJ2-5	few	CASRASGVFPYKETQYF	TGTGCCAGCAGGGCTAGCGGGGTGTTCCCCTACAAAGAGACCCAGTACTTC
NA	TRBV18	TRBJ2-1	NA	CASSPQSGAHNEQFF	TGTGCCAGCTCACCACAATCAGGGGCCCACAATGAGCAGTTCTTC
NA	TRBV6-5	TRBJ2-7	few	CASRAGTYEQYF	TGTGCCAGCAGAGCCGGGACTTACGAGCAGTACTTC
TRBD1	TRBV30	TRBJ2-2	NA	CAWSPWTGNTGELFF	TGTGCCTGGAGTCCGTGGACAGGGAACACCGGGGAGCTGTTTTTT
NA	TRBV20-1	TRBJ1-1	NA	CSASKGHLNTEAFF	TGCAGTGCTAGTAAGGGACACTTGAACACTGAAGCTTTCTTT
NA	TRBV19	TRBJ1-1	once	CASKGLGDNTEAFF	TGTGCCAGTAAGGGATTGGGGGATAACACTGAAGCTTTCTTT
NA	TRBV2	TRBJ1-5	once	CASSEGGGHQPQHF	TGTGCCAGCAGTGAAGGGGGGGGGCATCAGCCCCAGCATTTT
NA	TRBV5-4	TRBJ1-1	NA	CASSLDGLMNTEAFF	TGTGCCAGCAGCTTGGACGGTTTGATGAACACTGAAGCTTTCTTT
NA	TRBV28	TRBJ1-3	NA	CATTDTSSGNTIYF	TGTGCCACTACAGACACGAGCTCTGGAAACACCATATATTTT
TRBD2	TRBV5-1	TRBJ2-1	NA	CASSSLAGDDEQFF	TGCGCCAGCAGCTCCCTAGCGGGGGACGATGAGCAGTTCTTC
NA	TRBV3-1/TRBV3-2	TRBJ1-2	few	CASSPSGAHGYTF	TGTGCCAGCAGCCCTTCGGGGGCGCATGGCTACACCTTC
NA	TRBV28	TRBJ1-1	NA	CASSREGRVNTEAFF	TGTGCCAGCAGTCGAGAGGGGAGGGTGAACACTGAAGCTTTCTTT
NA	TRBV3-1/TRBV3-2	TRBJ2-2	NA	CASSQLPGELFF	TGTGCCAGCAGCCAATTGCCCGGGGAGCTGTTTTTT
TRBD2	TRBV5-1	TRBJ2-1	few	CASSRPTSGGPGNEQFF	TGCGCCAGCAGCCGACCCACTAGCGGGGGGCCGGGGAATGAGCAGTTCTTC
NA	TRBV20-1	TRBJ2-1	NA	CSAREDWEQFF	TGCAGTGCTAGAGAGGACTGGGAGCAGTTCTTC
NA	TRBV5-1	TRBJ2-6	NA	CASSPRRISGANVLTF	TGCGCCAGCAGCCCGAGACGGATCTCTGGGGCCAACGTCCTGACTTTC
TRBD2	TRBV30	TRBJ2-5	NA	CAWSKGSGRVGETQYF	TGTGCCTGGAGTAAGGGTAGCGGGAGGGTAGGAGAGACCCAGTACTTC
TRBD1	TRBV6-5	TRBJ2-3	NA	CASSYGMGQGPDTQYF	TGTGCCAGCAGTTACGGAATGGGACAGGGTCCAGATACGCAGTATTTT
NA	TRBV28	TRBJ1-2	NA	CASSLSLGQFPLSIF	TGTGCCAGCAGTTTATCCCTCGGACAGTTTCCCCTTTCTATATTC
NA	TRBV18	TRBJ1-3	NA	CASSPSQGPGNTIYF	TGTGCCAGCTCACCAAGTCAGGGGCCTGGAAACACCATATATTTT
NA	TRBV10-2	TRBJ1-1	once	CASSESRGGTEAFF	TGCGCCAGCAGTGAGTCGCGGGGCGGCACTGAAGCTTTCTTT
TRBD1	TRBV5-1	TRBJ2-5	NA	CASHGQGETQYF	TGCGCCAGTCACGGACAGGGTGAGACCCAGTACTTC
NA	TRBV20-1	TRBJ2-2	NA	CSASRPSRGGELFF	TGCAGTGCTAGTAGGCCTAGCAGGGGCGGGGAGCTGTTTTTT
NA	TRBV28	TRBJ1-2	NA	CASGGRVYGYTF	TGTGCCAGCGGCGGCAGGGTCTATGGCTACACCTTC
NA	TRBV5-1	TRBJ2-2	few	CASSRTKLDTGELFF	TGCGCCAGCAGCCGAACGAAGTTGGACACCGGGGAGCTGTTTTTT
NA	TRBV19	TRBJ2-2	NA	CASSRQSGVTGELFF	TGTGCCAGTAGTAGACAGTCGGGGGTCACCGGGGAGCTGTTTTTT
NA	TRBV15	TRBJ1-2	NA	CATSRGSDGYTF	TGTGCCACCAGTCGGGGGTCGGATGGCTACACCTTC
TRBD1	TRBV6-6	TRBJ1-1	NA	CASRSGTGGTNAEAFF	TGTGCCAGCAGGTCCGGGACAGGGGGAACGAACGCTGAAGCTTTCTTT
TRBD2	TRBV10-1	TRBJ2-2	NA	CASSSDLGSGRTDTGELFF	TGCGCCAGCAGTTCGGACTTAGGCAGCGGGAGAACGGACACCGGGGAGCTGTTTTTT
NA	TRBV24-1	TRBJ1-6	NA	CATSDTGTYNSPLHF	TGTGCCACCAGTGATACCGGGACCTATAATTCACCCCTCCACTTT
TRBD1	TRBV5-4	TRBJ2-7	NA	CASSPGTESYEQYF	TGTGCCAGCAGCCCCGGGACAGAGAGCTACGAGCAGTACTTC
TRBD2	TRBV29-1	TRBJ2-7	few	CSVEGFGLAGTYEQYF	TGCAGCGTTGAGGGGTTCGGGCTAGCGGGAACCTACGAGCAGTACTTC
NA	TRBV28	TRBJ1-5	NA	CASSQGIGQPQHF	TGTGCCAGCAGTCAGGGTATAGGACAGCCCCAGCATTTT
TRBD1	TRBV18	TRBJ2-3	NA	CASSPRDRGLDTQYF	TGTGCCAGCTCACCCAGGGACAGGGGGTTGGATACGCAGTATTTT
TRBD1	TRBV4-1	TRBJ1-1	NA	CASSARDRGFTEAFF	TGCGCCAGCAGCGCCAGGGACAGGGGTTTCACTGAAGCTTTCTTT
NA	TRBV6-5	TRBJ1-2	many	CASSYLKEWSYTF	TGTGCCAGCAGTTACCTCAAAGAATGGAGCTACACCTTC
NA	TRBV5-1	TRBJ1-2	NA	CASSSEGTPNYGYTF	TGCGCCAGCAGCTCGGAGGGCACGCCTAACTATGGCTACACCTTC
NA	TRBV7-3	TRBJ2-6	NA	CASSQVGAASGANVLTF	TGTGCCAGCAGCCAGGTGGGGGCCGCCTCTGGGGCCAACGTCCTGACTTTC
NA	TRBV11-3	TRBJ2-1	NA	CASSISASPYNEQFF	TGTGCCAGCAGCATCTCGGCCAGCCCCTACAATGAGCAGTTCTTC
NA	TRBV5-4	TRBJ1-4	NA	CASSKGTSEKLFF	TGTGCCAGCAGCAAGGGGACGTCTGAGAAACTGTTTTTT
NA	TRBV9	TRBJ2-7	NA	CASSVTPGTYEQYF	TGTGCCAGCAGCGTAACGCCAGGCACCTACGAGCAGTACTTC
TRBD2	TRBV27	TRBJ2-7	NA	CASSLGLAGGERYF	TGTGCCAGCAGTTTGGGACTAGCGGGAGGGGAGCGGTACTTC
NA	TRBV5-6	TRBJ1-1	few	CASSLGEKNTEAFF	TGTGCCAGCAGCTTGGGGGAGAAGAACACTGAAGCTTTCTTT
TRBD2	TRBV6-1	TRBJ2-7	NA	CASSEALRGGFHEQYF	TGTGCCAGCAGTGAAGCGCTCCGGGGGGGGTTCCACGAGCAGTACTTC
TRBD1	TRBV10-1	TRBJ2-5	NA	CASSQTTGGLETQYF	TGCGCCAGCAGTCAAACGACAGGGGGCTTGGAGACCCAGTACTTC
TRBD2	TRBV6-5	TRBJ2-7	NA	CASRVSSGPSYEQYF	TGTGCCAGCAGAGTCTCTAGCGGGCCCTCCTACGAGCAGTACTTC